One T cell receptor beta chain is described in this entry. Its antigen is not known. CDR1 is SNHLY and CDR2 is FYNNEI in the germline V gene. The trim removed 6 bases at V and 2 bases at J, leaving 9 bases unmatched. The CDR3 is 15 amino acids. This sample is drawn from a study of OX40 agonist ivuxolimab in advanced cancers. Study-level background: At 0.01 to 10 mg/kg, ivuxolimab was administered intravenously to patients every 2 weeks.

Regarding the study as a whole: Clonal expansion by week 6 occurred in CD4+ and CD8+ blood T cells (at 0.1 to 3.0 mg/kg). With doses of 0.1-3.0 mg/kg, partial responders showed among the lowest clonal expansion.

Peripheral blood came from all dose cohorts at three timepoints. Sequenced by immunoSEQ multiplex PCR; TCRdb stores in-frame clones only, minus some. The data contain 50,000 to 65,000 clones, roughly 82% of them seen just once; the ten biggest clones take up roughly 2%. V gene TRBV2 combines with J gene TRBJ2-5; 7 nucleotides match TRBD1. Here the sequenced sample was CD4+ or CD8+ T cells sorted from blood, taken in a trial of the OX40 agonist ivuxolimab. The receptor's source is an adult with an advanced solid tumor such as melanoma, head and neck, liver or kidney cancer. The CDR3 sequence: CASSSGQVGQETQYF. The CDR3 nucleotides read TGTGCCAGCAGCTCTGGACAGGTGGGACAAGAGACCCAGTACTTC.